The 9 T cell receptor beta chains below all came from one sample that was sequenced in a study of OX40 agonist ivuxolimab in advanced cancers. Some clones are missing from TCRdb's copy, which holds only in-frame ones; the method was immunoSEQ multiplex PCR. Of about 48,000 clones in the sample, 83% were seen once. Sample: CD4+ or CD8+ T cells sorted from blood, taken in a trial of the OX40 agonist ivuxolimab. These receptors originate from an adult with an advanced solid tumor such as melanoma, head and neck, liver or kidney cancer.

CDR3 in amino acids: CASSFGPGDLGTQYF. In DNA, the CDR3 is TGCGCCAGCAGCTTTGGCCCCGGGGACCTGGGGACCCAGTACTTC. The V gene is TRBV5-1, the J gene TRBJ2-5; perhaps D is TRBD1 or TRBD2 (5 bases each). The V gene's germline CDR1 is SGHRS and CDR2 YFSETQ. CDR3 length equals 15 residues. Trimming removed 2 bases from V and 7 bases from J, with 18 bases in between.

The chain carries TRBV12-5 and TRBJ2-5, with 7 positions matching TRBD2. The CDR3 spans 13 residues. CDR1 and CDR2 (germline): LGHNT, FRNRAP. V lost 5 bases and J lost 5; bases outside the gene matches: 5. The CDR3 is CASGPSGGETQYF. CDR3 nucleotides: TGTGCTAGTGGTCCCTCCGGGGGGGAGACCCAGTACTTC.

The chain employs TRBV7-6 and TRBJ2-7; 9 positions match TRBD1. Germline-derived CDR1 and CDR2 are SGHVS and FNYEAQ. J gave up 4 bases and V 5 bases, and 6 bases lay outside the gene matches. This CDR3 is 14 amino acids long. This CDR3 is CASSATGTGYEQYF. The CDR3 DNA sequence: TGTGCCAGCAGCGCGACCGGGACAGGGTACGAGCAGTACTTC.

The chain is built from TRBV6-5 and TRBJ1-2; D possibly corresponds to TRBD1 (5 bases). This CDR3 is built from 13 residues. Germline assignment: CDR1 MNHEY and CDR2 SVGAGI. Trimming left V 7 bases short and J 8 bases short, with 17 bases between. The CDR3 is CASTLTGDGGYTF. The CDR3 DNA is TGTGCCAGCACCCTTACAGGAGACGGAGGCTACACCTTC.

The gene calls are TRBV11-2 and TRBJ1-1; TRBD1 might be the D (5 bases). This CDR3 spans 17 amino acids. Germline assignment: CDR1 SGHAT and CDR2 FQNNGV. V lost 4 bases and J 0 bases, leaving 18 bases between the germline ends. CDR3 bases: TGTGCCAGCAGCTCCCTCCGTCGTGGGGCGGTGAACACTGAAGCTTTCTTT. This codes for CASSSLRRGAVNTEAFF.

This rearrangement joins TRBV19 to TRBJ2-7; TRBD1 aligns across 8 bases. In germline, CDR1 is LNHDA, CDR2 SQIVND (reference sequence). The CDR3 runs to 14 residues. V trimming: 1 base; J trimming: 4 bases; junction bases outside the gene matches: 3. The CDR3: CASSIGDRGYEQYF. The CDR3 DNA sequence: TGTGCCAGTAGTATAGGCGACAGGGGATACGAGCAGTACTTC. Full variable domain (remainder filled in from reference TRBV19 and TRBJ2-7): DGGITQSPKYLFRKEGQNVTLSCEQNLNHDAMYWYRQDPGQGLRLIYYSQIVNDFQKGDIAEGYSVSREKKESFPLTVTSAQKNPTAFYLCASSIGDRGYEQYFGPGTRLTVT.

There are a few counts of this clone. This chain joins TRBV6-6 and TRBJ1-4; D remains unclear. With 10 bases removed from V and 6 bases from J, the gap between germline ends came to 15 bases. The CDR3 length is 13 residues. From germline, CDR1 is MNHNY and CDR2 SVGAGI (reference sequence). CDR3 in amino acids: CATQVSSYEKLFF. Written as DNA, the CDR3 is TGTGCCACCCAAGTGTCTTCATATGAAAAACTGTTTTTT.

The chain is built from TRBV7-2 and TRBJ1-2, with TRBD1 identical over 7 bases. Trimming at V came to 5 bases and at J to 2 bases, leaving 11 bases not matched to a gene. Germline-derived CDR1 and CDR2 are SGHTA and FQGNSA. CDR3 length: 16 residues. The CDR3 DNA reads as TGTGCCAGCAGCCGGGGCGGGACAGAAGCCAACTATGGCTACACCTTC. Translation gives CASSRGGTEANYGYTF.

The chain uses TRBV29-1 and TRBJ1-1; D ambiguous. CDR3 length: 12 residues. The V end was cut by 2 bases, the J end by 4 bases, with 8 bases between. CDR1 is SQVTM and CDR2 is ANQGSEA in the germline V gene. In DNA, the CDR3 is TGCAGCGTTGAATTGCGAGTCACTGAAGCTTTCTTT. Protein: CSVELRVTEAFF.